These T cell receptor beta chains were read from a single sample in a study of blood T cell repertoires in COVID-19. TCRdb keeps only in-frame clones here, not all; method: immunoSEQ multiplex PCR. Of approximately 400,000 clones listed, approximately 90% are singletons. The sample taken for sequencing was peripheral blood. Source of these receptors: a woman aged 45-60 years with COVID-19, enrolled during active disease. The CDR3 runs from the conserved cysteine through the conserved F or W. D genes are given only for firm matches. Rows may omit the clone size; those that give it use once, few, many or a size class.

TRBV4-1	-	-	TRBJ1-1	TGCGCCAGCAGCCACAGGCGCTCAAACGGGAACACTGAAGCTTTCTTT	CASSHRRSNGNTEAFF
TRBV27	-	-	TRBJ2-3	TGTGCCAGCAGTTCCGCGGTTGACAGGGAGGATCCAGATACGCAGTATTTT	CASSSAVDREDPDTQYF
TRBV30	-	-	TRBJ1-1	TGTGCCTGGAGTCCGGCAATTAGGACGCCGGGAGCTGAAGCTTTCTTT	CAWSPAIRTPGAEAFF
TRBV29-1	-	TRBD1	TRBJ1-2	TGCAGCGTTGCCCCACAGGGGACTCCTCCTAACTATGGCTACACCTTC	CSVAPQGTPPNYGYTF
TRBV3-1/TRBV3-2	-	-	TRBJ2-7	TGTGCCAGCAGCCGTAAAGGGCGGTGGGGGCTCTACGAGCAGTACTTC	CASSRKGRWGLYEQYF
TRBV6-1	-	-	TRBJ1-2	TGTGCCAGCAGTGACACAGGTATCTATGGCTACACCTTC	CASSDTGIYGYTF
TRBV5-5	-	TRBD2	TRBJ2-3	TGTGCCAGCAGCACTGGACTAGCGGGGACCACAGATACGCAGTATTTT	CASSTGLAGTTDTQYF
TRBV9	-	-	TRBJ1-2	TGTGCCAGCAGCGTAAGTCAGTATGGCTACACCTTC	CASSVSQYGYTF
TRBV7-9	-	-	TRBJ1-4	TGTGCCAGCAGCTTTCCCGACAGGAATCCCAATGAAAAACTGTTTTTT	CASSFPDRNPNEKLFF
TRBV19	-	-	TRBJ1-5	TGTGCCAGTAGCCACAAGGGGGATAGCAATCAGCCCCAGCATTTT	CASSHKGDSNQPQHF
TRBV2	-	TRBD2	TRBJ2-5	TGTGCCAGCAGTAGCGGGGCCCAAGAGACCCAGTACTTC	CASSSGAQETQYF
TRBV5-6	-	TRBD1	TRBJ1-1	TGTGCCAGCAGCTTCAGGGGGCAAAGAAGGAACACTGAAGCTTTCTTT	CASSFRGQRRNTEAFF
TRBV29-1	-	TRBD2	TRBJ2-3	TGCAGCGTTGATTTGGGACTAGCGGTTACGGCAGATACGCAGTATTTT	CSVDLGLAVTADTQYF
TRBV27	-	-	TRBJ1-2	TGTGCCAGCAGTTCCATGGACAGTTGGGGAGGCTACACCTTC	CASSSMDSWGGYTF
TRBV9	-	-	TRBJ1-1	TGTGCCAGCAGCGTAGCCTATAAAGAGGGGGTCACTGAAGCTTTCTTT	CASSVAYKEGVTEAFF
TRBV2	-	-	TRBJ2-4	TGTGCCAGCAGTGACCCGGACAGAGAAAACATTCAGTACTTC	CASSDPDRENIQYF
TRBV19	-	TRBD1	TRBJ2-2	TGTGCCAGTAGTATAGCACAGGGGGCTACCGGGGAGCTGTTTTTT	CASSIAQGATGELFF
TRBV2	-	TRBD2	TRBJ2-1	TGTGCCAGCAGTACCGGGGGACTAGCGGGGGGTAGTCTCTACAATGAGCAGTTCTTC	CASSTGGLAGGSLYNEQFF
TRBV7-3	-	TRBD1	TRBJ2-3	TGTGCCAGCTCCACAGGGGGCCTCGGCACAGATACGCAGTATTTT	CASSTGGLGTDTQYF
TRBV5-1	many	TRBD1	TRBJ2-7	TGCGCCAGCAGCTTGGGTCAGGGGGCCGGGCACGAGCAGTACTTC	CASSLGQGAGHEQYF
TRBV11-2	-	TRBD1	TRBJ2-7	TGTGCCAGCAGCTCCCTCCGACAGGGCGCGTACGAGCAGTACTTC	CASSSLRQGAYEQYF
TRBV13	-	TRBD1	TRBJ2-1	TGTGCCAGCAGCTACCGGGACAGGAACAATGAGCAGTTCTTC	CASSYRDRNNEQFF
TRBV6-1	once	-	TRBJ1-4	TGTGCCAGCAGTGAGGGGGGGCTGGAAAAACTGTTTTTT	CASSEGGLEKLFF
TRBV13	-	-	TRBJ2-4	TGTGCCAGCAGCTTAATCCCCGGGGCCAAAAACATTCAGTACTTC	CASSLIPGAKNIQYF
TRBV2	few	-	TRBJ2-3	TGTGCCAGCCGGGGATGGGAGGCAGATACGCAGTATTTT	CASRGWEADTQYF
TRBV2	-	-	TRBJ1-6	TGTGCCAGCAGTTTCGGCAGGGGTAACTCACCCCTCCACTTT	CASSFGRGNSPLHF
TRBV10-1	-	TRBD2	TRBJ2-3	TGCGCCAGCAGTGAGATTCCGGGACTAGCGGGGGTCACCCCCCCCACAGATACGCAGTATTTT	CASSEIPGLAGVTPPTDTQYF
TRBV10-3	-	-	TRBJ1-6	TGTGCCATCAGTGAGTCGATAGGAGAGCTCAGAGATAATTCACCCCTCCACTTT	CAISESIGELRDNSPLHF
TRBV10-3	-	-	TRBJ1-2	TGTGCCATCAGTGAGTCTGGTGGGGCCCATGGCTACACCTTC	CAISESGGAHGYTF